The 23 T cell receptor beta chains given below trace back to one sample, sequenced in a study of CD8 T cells in Susac syndrome. Reverse transcription of about 0.45 to 1 ug RNA was performed with random hexamers. MiXCR, applied by TCRdb to the immunoSEQ multiplex PCR reads, yields one record per CDR3 protein. The top ten hold roughly 0.11% of the sample, which has some 450,000 distinct CDR3 sequences, 75% to 90% seen once. Specimen: CD8+ T cells from PBMCs. The source of these receptors is a human donor with multiple sclerosis.

V usage is TRBV27 and J usage is TRBJ2-7; 7 nucleotides agree with TRBD2. The CDR3 is made up of 15 amino acids. Germline loops: CDR1 MNHEY, CDR2 SMNVEV (reference sequence). With 4 bases clipped from V and 4 bases from J, the junction kept 10 bases outside the gene matches. CDR3 in DNA: TGTGCCAGCAGTTCCCCGGAACTAGCGTATTACGAGCAGTACTTC. It yields the protein CASSSPELAYYEQYF.

V and J are TRBV30 and TRBJ1-1; D might be TRBD1 (6 bases). Trimming left V 8 bases short and J 0 bases short, with 13 bases between. Germline CDR1 and CDR2: GTSNPN and SVGIG (reference sequence). The CDR3 runs to 13 residues. CDR3 residues: CAREGGLNTEAFF. In DNA, the CDR3 is TGTGCCCGTGAGGGGGGTTTGAACACTGAAGCTTTCTTT.

J is TRBJ2-1 and V is TRBV2; a possible D gene is TRBD2 (7 bases). Trimming cost V 6 bases and J 5 bases, with 23 bases left between them. The CDR3 covers 17 residues. Germline-derived CDR1 and CDR2 are SNHLY and FYNNEI. This chain's CDR3 is CASSIGGGALYDNEQFF. The CDR3 region has the DNA TGTGCCAGCAGCATTGGGGGGGGCGCGTTATACGACAATGAGCAGTTCTTC.

The rearrangement joins TRBV29-1 to TRBJ2-7, with D uncertain. The CDR3 sequence is 13 residues long. Germline values: CDR1 SQVTM, CDR2 ANQGSEA. V was trimmed by 1 base and J by 7 bases, leaving 14 bases between them. This CDR3 is CSVEGVESREQYF. The CDR3 DNA reads as TGCAGCGTTGAAGGTGTAGAGTCTCGAGAGCAGTACTTC.

V is TRBV6-5 and J is TRBJ1-5; D is perhaps TRBD1 (5 bases). Per germline, CDR1 MNHEY and CDR2 SVGAGI. This CDR3 is built from 14 residues. Trimming stripped 0 bases from V and 5 bases from J, with 8 bases between. CDR3 in DNA: TGTGCCAGCAGTTACTCGATAGGGGATCAGCCCCAGCATTTT. Protein sequence: CASSYSIGDQPQHF.

The chain uses TRBV19 and TRBJ2-6; D gene ambiguous. Between the trimmed V and J ends, which lost 5 bases and 1 base, there was a span of 9 bases. Germline CDR1 LNHDA, CDR2 SQIVND (reference sequence). This CDR3 is 15 amino acids long. The CDR3 region is CASSESGSGANVLTF. In DNA, the CDR3 is TGTGCCAGTAGTGAATCAGGTTCTGGGGCCAACGTCCTGACTTTC.

The CDR3 here is CASRTGSGNTIYF. The CDR3, as DNA: TGTGCCAGCAGGACAGGGTCTGGAAACACCATATATTTT. V usage is TRBV27 and J usage is TRBJ1-3; 7 bases map to TRBD1. This CDR3 contains 13 residues. Germline assignment: CDR1 MNHEY and CDR2 SMNVEV (reference sequence). Unmatched junction bases numbered 0, after V lost 6 bases and J lost 1 base.

This chain uses TRBV7-9 with TRBJ2-7; D not certain. This CDR3 contains 15 residues. V shed 4 bases and J shed 1 base, with 14 bases lying between them. Germline values: CDR1 SEHNR, CDR2 FQNEAQ (reference sequence). CDR3 bases: TGTGCCAGCAGCTCGACGGTGGAAAGGTCCTACGAGCAGTACTTC. It codes for CASSSTVERSYEQYF.

This rearrangement joins TRBV19 to TRBJ1-3; D uncertain. Trimming pared 8 bases from V and 0 bases from J, leaving 11 bases between. This CDR3 has 14 amino acids. Germline V gene lookup returns CDR1 LNHDA and CDR2 SQIVND (reference sequence). This CDR3 reads CASLDKNSGNTIYF. Written as DNA, the CDR3 is TGTGCCAGTCTCGACAAAAACTCTGGAAACACCATATATTTT. Based on the CDR3 plus reference TRBV19 and TRBJ1-3, the full variable domain is DGGITQSPKYLFRKEGQNVTLSCEQNLNHDAMYWYRQDPGQGLRLIYYSQIVNDFQKGDIAEGYSVSREKKESFPLTVTSAQKNPTAFYLCASLDKNSGNTIYFGEGSWLTVV.

The chain employs TRBV29-1 and TRBJ2-1; unclear D gene. There are 12 residues in the CDR3. Germline V gene lookup returns CDR1 SQVTM and CDR2 ANQGSEA. With 0 bases removed from V and 7 bases from J, the gap between germline ends came to 7 bases. In nucleotides, the CDR3 is TGCAGCGTTGAAGAAGGCGGTAATGAGCAGTTCTTC. This sequence encodes CSVEEGGNEQFF.

V and J are TRBV5-4 and TRBJ1-2; 11 bases align to TRBD1. Trimming at V came to 4 bases and at J to 6 bases, leaving 5 bases not matched to a gene. CDR1 and CDR2 (germline): SGHNT, YYREEE (reference sequence). This CDR3 is built from 14 residues. CDR3 in DNA: TGTGCCAGCAGCCCACGGACAGGGGGCAATGGCTACACCTTC. It encodes CASSPRTGGNGYTF.

The rearrangement uses TRBV24-1 and TRBJ2-5; D remains ambiguous. The CDR3 consists of 13 residues. Germline assignment: CDR1 KGHDR and CDR2 SFDVKD. Trimming shortened V by 5 bases and J by 2 bases, and 8 bases separated the two germline ends. The chain's CDR3 is CATSGATQETQYF. CDR3 DNA: TGTGCCACCAGTGGAGCGACTCAAGAGACCCAGTACTTC.

V and J are TRBV27 and TRBJ2-7; D gene unclear. CDR1 and CDR2 from the germline V gene are MNHEY and SMNVEV (reference sequence). The CDR3 length is 13 residues. The V gene lost 3 bases and the J gene lost 3 bases, with 9 bases spanning the gap. The CDR3 coding sequence is TGTGCCAGCAGTTTGGCTGAGTTCTACGAGCAGTACTTC. Encoded protein: CASSLAEFYEQYF.

This rearrangement joins TRBV19 to TRBJ1-1, with TRBD1 matching 8 bases. Germline V gives CDR1 LNHDA, CDR2 SQIVND (reference sequence). The V gene end was trimmed by 1 base and the J gene end by 4 bases; junction bases not matched to a gene: 5. The CDR3 totals 15 residues. The CDR3 protein is CASSIVKTGVTEAFF. Here the CDR3 DNA reads TGTGCCAGTAGTATAGTTAAGACAGGGGTCACTGAAGCTTTCTTT.

V and J are TRBV4-2 and TRBJ2-5; 7 bases fit TRBD2. Germline lookup yields CDR1 LGHNA and CDR2 YNFKEQ. V was pared by 1 base and J by 6 bases, with 5 bases of the junction left unmatched. The CDR3 runs 14 residues. CDR3 DNA: TGTGCCAGCAGCCAAGGGACTAGTCATAAGACCCAGTACTTC. It specifies CASSQGTSHKTQYF.

The gene calls are TRBV20-1 and TRBJ1-2; 8 positions agree with TRBD1. Germline CDR1 is DFQATT and CDR2 is SNEGSKA (reference sequence). The CDR3 length is 15 residues. J was trimmed by 2 bases and V by 3 bases; bases with no gene match: 8. The CDR3 here is CSARDGRTGNYGYTF. The CDR3 bases are TGCAGTGCTAGGGACGGACGGACAGGGAACTATGGCTACACCTTC.

The chain recombines TRBV4-2 with TRBJ2-7; maybe TRBD2 (5 bases). Germline V gene lookup returns CDR1 LGHNA and CDR2 YNFKEQ. CDR3 length equals 15 residues. Trimming took off 4 bases at V and 0 bases at J, with 13 bases between the two ends. CDR3 loop: CASSLQPGSSYEQYF. The CDR3 DNA sequence: TGTGCCAGCAGCCTACAACCTGGGAGCTCCTACGAGCAGTACTTC.

The chain is built from TRBV7-6 and TRBJ2-2, with 12 bases aligning to TRBD1. Per germline, CDR1 SGHVS and CDR2 FNYEAQ. The CDR3 consists of 18 residues. Losses at the gene ends were 1 base for V and 7 bases for J; bases not matched to a gene: 10. In DNA form, the CDR3 reads TGTGCCAGCAGCTTAGTAGGGACAGGGGGCGACAGGATCGGGGAGCTGTTTTTT. Encoded protein: CASSLVGTGGDRIGELFF.

This sequence joins TRBV2 and TRBJ2-7, with D perhaps being TRBD1 or TRBD2 (5 bases each). Trimming cost V 2 bases and J 0 bases, with 20 bases left between them. This CDR3 spans 18 amino acids. From germline, CDR1 is SNHLY and CDR2 FYNNEI. The CDR3 nucleotides are TGTGCCAGCAGTGAACTTGCGGCAGGGCTAGCTGGCTCCTACGAGCAGTACTTC. As protein: CASSELAAGLAGSYEQYF.

The CDR3 here is CAWSALGPEAFF. The CDR3 DNA sequence: TGTGCCTGGAGTGCCCTTGGGCCCGAAGCTTTCTTT. The chain joins TRBV30 to TRBJ1-1; D is unclear. Germline lookup yields CDR1 GTSNPN and CDR2 SVGIG (reference sequence). Trimming removed 1 base at V and 8 bases at J, with 11 bases between. The CDR3 is 12 amino acids.

The chain carries TRBV5-6 and TRBJ2-2, with D perhaps matching TRBD1 or TRBD2 (5 bases each). The germline gives CDR1 SGHDT, CDR2 YYEEEE. Trimming shortened V by 3 bases and J by 8 bases, and 11 bases separated the two germline ends. CDR3 length equals 13 residues. The CDR3 DNA follows: TGTGCCAGCAGCTCCGGGGCCTTGGGGGAGCTGTTTTTT. The encoded protein is CASSSGALGELFF.

The genes are TRBV6-5 and TRBJ2-7, with 7 bases aligning to TRBD1. The CDR3 length is 14 residues. The germline gives CDR1 MNHEY, CDR2 SVGAGI. Losses at the gene ends were 2 bases for V and 5 bases for J; bases not matched to a gene: 6. The CDR3 reads CASSYEQGIDEQYF. The CDR3 nucleotides read TGTGCCAGCAGTTACGAACAGGGGATTGACGAGCAGTACTTC.

This rearrangement joins TRBV4-1 to TRBJ1-6; a possible D gene is TRBD1 (5 bases). The V gene lost 4 bases and the J gene lost 13 bases, with 17 bases spanning the gap. The CDR3 is 14 amino acids. The germline V gene has CDR1 MGHRA and CDR2 YSYEKL. CDR3 in DNA: TGCGCCAGCAGCCCCGGCGGGGCGGTCAGGCCCCTCCACTTT. Residues: CASSPGGAVRPLHF.